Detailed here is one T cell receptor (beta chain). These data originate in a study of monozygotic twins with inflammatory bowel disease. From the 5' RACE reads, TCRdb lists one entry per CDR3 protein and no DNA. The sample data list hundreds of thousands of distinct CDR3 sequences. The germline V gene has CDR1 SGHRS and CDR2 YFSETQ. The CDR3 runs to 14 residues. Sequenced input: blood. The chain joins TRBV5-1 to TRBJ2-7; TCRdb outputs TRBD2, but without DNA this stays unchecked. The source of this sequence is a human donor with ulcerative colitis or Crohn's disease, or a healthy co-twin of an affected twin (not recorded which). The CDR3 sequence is CASSPAGGAYEQYF.